This paragraph reports one T cell receptor beta chain. This sample is part of a study of control samples from healthy donors and cancer patients. The CDR3 is made up of 11 amino acids. Deletions cut 7 bases from V and 6 bases from J, with 6 bases between. Germline V gives CDR1 MNHEY, CDR2 SVGAGI. Sequencing used immunoSEQ multiplex PCR; TCRdb keeps in-frame clones, though not all of them. The data hold 160,000 or so clones, with 93% observed a single time. The genes are TRBV6-5 and TRBJ2-2; a weak D match, TRBD2 (5 bases). The TCR sequence derives from a man aged 50-59 years in good health. The sequencing input was blood. The CDR3 reads CASIGAGELFF. DNA of the CDR3: TGTGCCAGCATCGGGGCCGGGGAGCTGTTTTTT.